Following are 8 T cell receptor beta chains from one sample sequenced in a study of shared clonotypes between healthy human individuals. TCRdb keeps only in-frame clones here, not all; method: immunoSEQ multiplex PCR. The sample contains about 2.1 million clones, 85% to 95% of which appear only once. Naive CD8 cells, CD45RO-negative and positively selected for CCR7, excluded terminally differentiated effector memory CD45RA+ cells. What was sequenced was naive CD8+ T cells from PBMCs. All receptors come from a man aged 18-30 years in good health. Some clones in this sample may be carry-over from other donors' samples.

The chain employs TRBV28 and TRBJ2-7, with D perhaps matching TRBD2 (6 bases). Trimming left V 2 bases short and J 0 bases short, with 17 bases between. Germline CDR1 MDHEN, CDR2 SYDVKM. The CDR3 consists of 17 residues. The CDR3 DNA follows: TGTGCCAGCAGTTTACCGAGGCTAGCGCCCAGCTCCTACGAGCAGTACTTC. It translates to CASSLPRLAPSSYEQYF.

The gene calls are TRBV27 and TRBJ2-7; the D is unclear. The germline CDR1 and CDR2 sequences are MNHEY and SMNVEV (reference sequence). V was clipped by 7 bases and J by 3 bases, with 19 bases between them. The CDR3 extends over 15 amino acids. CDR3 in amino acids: CASTPLPIGFYEQYF. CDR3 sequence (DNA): TGTGCCAGCACCCCTCTCCCTATCGGATTCTACGAGCAGTACTTC.

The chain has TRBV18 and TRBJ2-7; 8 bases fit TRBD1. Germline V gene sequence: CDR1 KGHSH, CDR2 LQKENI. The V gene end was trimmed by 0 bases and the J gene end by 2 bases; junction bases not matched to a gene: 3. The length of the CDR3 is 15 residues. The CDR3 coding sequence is TGTGCCAGCTCACCACCGGGACAGGTAACCTACGAGCAGTACTTC. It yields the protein CASSPPGQVTYEQYF. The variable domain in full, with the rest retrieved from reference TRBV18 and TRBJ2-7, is NAGVMQNPRHLVRRRGQEARLRCSPMKGHSHVYWYRQLPEEGLKFMVYLQKENIIDESGMPKERFSAEFPKEGPSILRIQQVVRGDSAAYFCASSPPGQVTYEQYFGPGTRLTVT.

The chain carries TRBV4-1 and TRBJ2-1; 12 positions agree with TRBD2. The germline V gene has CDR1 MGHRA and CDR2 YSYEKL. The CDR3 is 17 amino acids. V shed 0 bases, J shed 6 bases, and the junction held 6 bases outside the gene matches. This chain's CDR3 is CASSQDRLAGEINEQFF. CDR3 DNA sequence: TGCGCCAGCAGCCAAGATCGACTAGCGGGAGAAATCAATGAGCAGTTCTTC.

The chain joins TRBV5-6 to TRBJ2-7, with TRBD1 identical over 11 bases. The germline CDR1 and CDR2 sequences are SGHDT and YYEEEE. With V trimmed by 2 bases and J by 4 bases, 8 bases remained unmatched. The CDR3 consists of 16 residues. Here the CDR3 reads CASSFRTGGIPYEQYF. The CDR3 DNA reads TGTGCCAGCAGCTTCCGGACAGGGGGCATACCGTACGAGCAGTACTTC.

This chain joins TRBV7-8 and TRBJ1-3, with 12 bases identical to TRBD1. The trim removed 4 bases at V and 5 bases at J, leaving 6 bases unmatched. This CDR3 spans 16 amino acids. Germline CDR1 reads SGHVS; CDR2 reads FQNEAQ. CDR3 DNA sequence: TGTGCCAGCAGCTGGATGGGACAGGGGGCACGAAACACCATATATTTT. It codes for CASSWMGQGARNTIYF.

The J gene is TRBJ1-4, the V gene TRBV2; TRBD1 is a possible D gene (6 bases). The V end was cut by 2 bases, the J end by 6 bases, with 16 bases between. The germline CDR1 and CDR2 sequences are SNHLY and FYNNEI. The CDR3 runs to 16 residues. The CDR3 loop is CASSEMVGGWHEKLFF. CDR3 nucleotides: TGTGCCAGCAGTGAAATGGTTGGGGGCTGGCATGAAAAACTGTTTTTT.

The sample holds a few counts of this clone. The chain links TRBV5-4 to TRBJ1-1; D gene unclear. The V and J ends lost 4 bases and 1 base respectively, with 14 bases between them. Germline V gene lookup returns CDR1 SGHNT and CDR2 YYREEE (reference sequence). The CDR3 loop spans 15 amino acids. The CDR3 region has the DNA TGTGCCAGCAGCCCCGACCGACGGACGAACACTGAAGCTTTCTTT. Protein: CASSPDRRTNTEAFF.